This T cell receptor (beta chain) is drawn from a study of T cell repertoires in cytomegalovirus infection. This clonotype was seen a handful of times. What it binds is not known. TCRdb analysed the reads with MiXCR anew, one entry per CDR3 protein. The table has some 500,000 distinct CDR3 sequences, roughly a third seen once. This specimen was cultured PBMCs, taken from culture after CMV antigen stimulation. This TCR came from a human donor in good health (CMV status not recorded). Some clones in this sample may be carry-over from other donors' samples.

The CDR3 DNA reads TGTGCCAGCAGTCCCCCCCATATAACAGGTGCCACTGAAGCTTTCTTT. Translated, it gives CASSPPHITGATEAFF. The chain carries TRBV28 and TRBJ1-1; maybe TRBD1 (5 bases). Trimming took 5 bases from V and 4 from J, leaving 20 bases between them. The germline V gene has CDR1 MDHEN and CDR2 SYDVKM. The CDR3 has 16 residues.